These T cell receptor beta chains were read from a single sample in a study of regulatory T cells in long-lasting Graves disease. TCRdb recomputed calls from the multiplex PCR reads with MiXCR, one row per CDR3 protein. The sample yields approximately 540,000 distinct CDR3 sequences, 12% seen once. This same sample was also part of a study on T cells in Graves' hyperthyroidism and ophthalmopathy.

This material consisted of peripheral blood mononuclear cells (PBMCs), taken at new diagnosis, from a patient treated with antithyroid drugs. The receptors stem from a woman under 40 with Graves disease. The CDR3 runs from the conserved cysteine through the conserved F or W. Each record gives: D gene, J gene, V gene, clone size, CDR3 protein, CDR3 DNA. D genes are given only for firm matches. Clone size appears in some rows only: once, few, many, or a class for an expanded clone.

>NA|TRBJ1-1|TRBV10-3|NA
CAISGSPGKEAFF
TGTGCCATCAGTGGGTCCCCAGGGAAAGAAGCTTTCTTT
>TRBD2|TRBJ2-7|TRBV7-9|many
CASSWSGRLQYF
TGTGCCAGCAGCTGGAGCGGGAGGCTCCAGTACTTC
>NA|TRBJ1-1|TRBV20-1|few
CSARSRDITEAFF
TGCAGTGCTAGATCCAGGGATATCACTGAAGCTTTCTTT
>TRBD2|TRBJ2-7|TRBV7-2|NA
CASSPTGGPPYEQYF
TGTGCCAGCAGCCCCACGGGGGGGCCGCCCTACGAGCAGTACTTC
>TRBD2|TRBJ2-1|TRBV4-3|NA
CASSPHVGLAGSYNEQFF
TGCGCCAGCAGCCCCCACGTGGGACTAGCGGGCTCCTACAATGAGCAGTTCTTC
>NA|TRBJ1-1|TRBV19|NA
CASTPGPRMITEAFF
TGTGCCAGTACCCCGGGACCGCGGATGATCACTGAAGCTTTCTTT
>NA|TRBJ1-1|TRBV30|NA
CAWGGMNTEAFF
TGTGCCTGGGGGGGTATGAACACTGAAGCTTTCTTT
>TRBD2|TRBJ2-1|TRBV12-3/TRBV12-4|many
CASSLTTSGSGEQFF
TGTGCCAGCAGTTTAACGACTAGCGGGAGTGGTGAGCAGTTCTTC
>NA|TRBJ1-1|TRBV6-9|many
CASSYLGGPMNTEAFF
TGTGCCAGCAGTTACCTTGGGGGGCCAATGAACACTGAAGCTTTCTTT
>NA|TRBJ1-4|TRBV3-1|NA
CASSRRTAGFATNEKLFF
TGTGCCAGCAGCCGACGGACAGCAGGCTTTGCAACTAATGAAAAACTGTTTTTT
>TRBD1|TRBJ1-5|TRBV2|many
CASTLRTGDSNQPQHF
TGTGCCAGCACCCTCAGGACAGGGGATAGCAATCAGCCCCAGCATTTT
>NA|TRBJ1-5|TRBV15|NA
CATSADNQPQHF
TGTGCCACCAGCGCCGACAATCAGCCCCAGCATTTT
>NA|TRBJ2-1|TRBV30|few
CAWSPAHHEQFF
TGTGCCTGGAGCCCGGCGCACCATGAGCAGTTCTTC
>NA|TRBJ2-6|TRBV19|NA
CASSTGVSGANVLTF
TGTGCCAGTAGTACCGGGGTCTCTGGGGCCAACGTCCTGACTTTC
>NA|TRBJ2-5|TRBV24-1|many
CATSDRGAETQYF
TGTGCCACCAGTGATCGGGGAGCGGAGACCCAGTACTTC
>NA|TRBJ2-7|TRBV20-1|few
CSARWQNYEQYF
TGCAGTGCTAGATGGCAGAACTACGAGCAGTACTTC
>NA|TRBJ1-6|TRBV20-1|many
CSGRGDLNSPLHF
TGCAGTGGTAGAGGGGACCTCAATTCACCCCTCCACTTT
>TRBD1|TRBJ2-7|TRBV2|many
CASSRTGLPSYEQYF
TGTGCCAGCAGCAGGACAGGGCTACCCTCCTACGAGCAGTACTTC
>NA|TRBJ2-7|TRBV10-3|many
CAISEGVAWDEQYF
TGTGCCATCAGTGAGGGGGTGGCATGGGACGAGCAGTACTTC
>NA|TRBJ2-1|TRBV15|many
CATRGSSRVGEQFF
TGTGCCACCAGGGGTTCGTCCAGGGTGGGCGAGCAGTTCTTC
>TRBD2|TRBJ2-3|TRBV6-2/TRBV6-3|few
CASSGTISGRVGNTQYF
TGTGCCAGCAGTGGCACTATAAGCGGGAGAGTGGGGAATACGCAGTATTTT
>NA|TRBJ1-4|TRBV2|many
CASNLKGKLFF
TGTGCCAGCAATCTCAAGGGTAAACTGTTTTTT
>NA|TRBJ1-2|TRBV19|many
CASLSGRLGGYTF
TGTGCCTCATTGTCTGGGCGACTAGGTGGCTACACCTTC
>TRBD1|TRBJ1-1|TRBV10-3|many
CAISDPGQAQIEAFF
TGTGCCATCAGTGATCCGGGACAGGCTCAGATTGAAGCTTTCTTT
>TRBD2|TRBJ2-1|TRBV2|many
CASSEAAGGNNEQFF
TGTGCCAGCAGTGAAGCAGCGGGGGGGAACAATGAGCAGTTCTTC
>NA|TRBJ1-2|TRBV7-8|many
CASSLEGSDNYGYTF
TGTGCCAGCAGCTTAGAGGGCTCAGACAACTATGGCTACACCTTC
>TRBD1|TRBJ2-3|TRBV6-1|few
CASRSGTGVADTQYF
TGTGCCAGCAGGTCCGGGACAGGGGTCGCAGATACGCAGTATTTT
>TRBD1|TRBJ2-7|TRBV19|few
CASSDTGTGAYEQYF
TGTGCCAGTAGCGACACCGGGACAGGCGCCTACGAGCAGTACTTC
>TRBD2|TRBJ2-7|TRBV29-1|NA
CSVVTSGRIEQYF
TGCAGCGTAGTGACTAGCGGGAGGATAGAGCAGTACTTC
>NA|TRBJ2-3|TRBV7-9|few
CASSLAGGRDTQYF
TGTGCCAGCAGCTTAGCGGGAGGAAGGGATACGCAGTATTTT
>NA|TRBJ1-4|TRBV18|many
CASSLIGVEKLFF
TGTGCCAGCTCGCTAATCGGTGTGGAAAAACTGTTTTTT
>NA|TRBJ2-7|TRBV7-2|many
CASSLVPGVYEQYF
TGTGCCAGCAGCTTAGTCCCGGGGGTCTACGAGCAGTACTTC
>NA|TRBJ1-1|TRBV30|many
CAWSVLGARTEAFF
TGTGCCTGGAGTGTACTGGGGGCGCGAACTGAAGCTTTCTTT
>NA|TRBJ2-7|TRBV6-2/TRBV6-3|NA
CASSYSDGRSTRQYF
TGTGCCAGCAGTTACTCGGATGGTAGGTCTACGAGGCAGTACTTC
>NA|TRBJ2-7|TRBV7-9|NA
CASSLTPNEQYF
TGTGCCAGCAGCTTAACGCCTAACGAGCAGTACTTC